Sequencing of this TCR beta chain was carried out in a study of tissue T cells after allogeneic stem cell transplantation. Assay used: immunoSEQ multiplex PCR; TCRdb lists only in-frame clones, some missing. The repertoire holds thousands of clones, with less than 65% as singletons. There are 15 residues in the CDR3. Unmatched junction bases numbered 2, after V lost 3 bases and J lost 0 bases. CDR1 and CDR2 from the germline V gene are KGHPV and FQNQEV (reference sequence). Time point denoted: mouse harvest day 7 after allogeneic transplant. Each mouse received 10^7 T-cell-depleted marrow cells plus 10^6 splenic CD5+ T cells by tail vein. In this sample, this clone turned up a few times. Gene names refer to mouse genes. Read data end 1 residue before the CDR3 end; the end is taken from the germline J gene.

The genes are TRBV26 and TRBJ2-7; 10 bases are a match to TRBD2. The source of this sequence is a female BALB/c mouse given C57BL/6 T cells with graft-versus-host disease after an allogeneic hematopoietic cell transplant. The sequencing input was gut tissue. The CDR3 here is CASSLAGGASYEQYF. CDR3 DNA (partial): TGTGCCAGCAGTCTTGCTGGGGGGGCCTCCTATGAACAGTAC.